This is a list of T cell receptor beta chains from one sample in a study of blood T cell repertoires in COVID-19. Only in-frame clones appear in the TCRdb table, and some are missing; sequencing was by immunoSEQ multiplex PCR. Of over 400,000 clones detected, 86% appear once; the ten largest clones hold 1.4% to 1.5%. What was sequenced was peripheral blood. These TCRs come from a woman aged 30 to 39 with active or convalescent COVID-19. The CDR3 runs from the conserved cysteine through the conserved F or W. Fields, in order: J gene, clone size, D gene, V gene, CDR3 protein, CDR3 DNA. The D gene is left open where the match is weak. Some rows mark clone size as missing; the rest say once, few, many or name a class of expanded clone.

TRBJ2-7 . . TRBV7-2 CASSIQDTSYEQYF TGTGCCAGCAGCATACAGGATACCTCCTACGAGCAGTACTTC
TRBJ2-7 . TRBD2 TRBV2 CASSLMGTSGYEQYF TGTGCCAGCAGTCTCATGGGGACTAGCGGCTACGAGCAGTACTTC
TRBJ1-1 . . TRBV4-1 CASSQDGVLNTEAFF TGCGCCAGCAGCCAAGACGGGGTCTTGAACACTGAAGCTTTCTTT
TRBJ2-1 . TRBD2 TRBV19 CASREGAGLHDEQFF TGTGCCAGTAGAGAGGGAGCGGGATTGCACGATGAGCAGTTCTTC
TRBJ1-2 . . TRBV6-5 CASSSQAEGYTF TGTGCCAGCAGTTCTCAGGCAGAAGGCTACACCTTC
TRBJ2-7 . . TRBV6-5 CASSAIYEQYF TGTGCCAGCAGCGCGATCTACGAGCAGTACTTC
TRBJ1-2 once TRBD1 TRBV10-2 CASSDTGEGDGYTF TGCGCCAGCAGTGACACAGGGGAAGGGGATGGCTACACCTTC
TRBJ1-5 . . TRBV5-1 CAIWWRASNQPQHF TGCGCCATCTGGTGGAGGGCCAGCAATCAGCCCCAGCATTTT
TRBJ2-3 . . TRBV11-2 CASSLTGGRTDTQYF TGTGCCAGCAGCTTAACCGGGGGTCGCACAGATACGCAGTATTTT
TRBJ2-5 few TRBD1 TRBV19 CASSPRGLGWETQYF TGTGCCAGTAGTCCCAGGGGGCTTGGGTGGGAGACCCAGTACTTC
TRBJ2-1 . TRBD1 TRBV5-1 CASSSTGGSYNEQFF TGCGCCAGCAGCTCAACAGGGGGCTCCTACAATGAGCAGTTCTTC
TRBJ1-1 once . TRBV6-5 CASSWGVGNTEAFF TGTGCCAGCAGTTGGGGGGTGGGGAACACTGAAGCTTTCTTT
TRBJ2-5 . . TRBV5-4 CASSLGGTQGETQYF TGTGCCAGCAGCCTCGGCGGGACCCAAGGAGAGACCCAGTACTTC
TRBJ2-7 . . TRBV5-1 CASSLLGGTYEQYF TGCGCCAGCAGCTTGCTTGGGGGCACCTACGAGCAGTACTTC
TRBJ2-2 few . TRBV2 CASSKYRGGTGELFF TGTGCCAGCAGTAAATACAGGGGGGGGACCGGGGAGCTGTTTTTT
TRBJ2-1 . . TRBV5-1 CASSSTGGSNEQFF TGCGCCAGCAGCTCGACAGGAGGTTCCAATGAGCAGTTCTTC
TRBJ2-7 once . TRBV14 CASSHPTGTKSSYEQYF TGTGCCAGCAGCCACCCTACCGGGACAAAAAGCTCCTACGAGCAGTACTTC
TRBJ2-1 . TRBD2 TRBV5-4 CASSLAASGNYNEQFF TGTGCCAGCAGCTTGGCCGCTAGCGGGAATTACAATGAGCAGTTCTTC
TRBJ1-1 once . TRBV19 CASSRPGSGTEAFF TGTGCCAGTAGTAGGCCGGGTAGTGGTACTGAAGCTTTCTTT
TRBJ2-5 . TRBD2 TRBV5-6 CASSLVAGVQETQYF TGTGCCAGCAGCTTGGTGGCGGGGGTCCAAGAGACCCAGTACTTC
TRBJ1-5 . . TRBV30 CAWSVRGNQPQHF TGTGCCTGGAGTGTACGGGGTAATCAGCCCCAGCATTTT
TRBJ2-3 . . TRBV11-2 CASSLDERAASTDTQYF TGTGCCAGCAGCTTAGATGAGAGGGCCGCTAGCACAGATACGCAGTATTTT
TRBJ1-1 . . TRBV19 CASSPGLPEAFF TGTGCCAGTAGCCCGGGTCTCCCTGAAGCTTTCTTT
TRBJ1-4 . . TRBV5-5 CASSLEGLNNEKLFF TGTGCCAGCAGCTTGGAGGGACTTAATAATGAAAAACTGTTTTTT
TRBJ2-5 . TRBD2 TRBV9 CASSPMGGGNQETQYF TGTGCCAGCAGCCCCATGGGCGGGGGGAACCAAGAGACCCAGTACTTC
TRBJ2-5 . TRBD2 TRBV7-7 CASSFSGAGYQETQYF TGTGCCAGCAGCTTTAGCGGGGCCGGCTACCAAGAGACCCAGTACTTC
TRBJ1-1 . TRBD1 TRBV18 CASSPPGTGPEAFF TGTGCCAGCTCACCACCCGGGACAGGCCCTGAAGCTTTCTTT
TRBJ2-7 . . TRBV5-4 CASSLAGAGYEQYF TGTGCCAGCAGCTTGGCAGGTGCGGGTTACGAGCAGTACTTC
TRBJ1-6 . . TRBV6-5 CASSFQRETTSPLHF TGTGCCAGCAGTTTTCAGAGGGAGACGACTTCACCCCTCCACTTT
TRBJ2-7 . TRBD1 TRBV20-1 CSASRTGGISSYEQYF TGCAGTGCTAGTAGGACAGGGGGGATAAGCTCCTACGAGCAGTACTTC
TRBJ2-1 once TRBD1 TRBV27 CASRLTGDTYNEQFF TGTGCCAGCAGGCTTACAGGGGACACCTACAATGAGCAGTTCTTC
TRBJ1-5 . . TRBV6-1 CASSELSLGVSNQPQHF TGTGCCAGCAGTGAACTATCTCTCGGGGTTAGCAATCAGCCCCAGCATTTT
TRBJ1-2 . TRBD1 TRBV7-9 CASSLVGGTETYGYTF TGTGCCAGCAGCTTAGTGGGTGGGACAGAAACGTATGGCTACACCTTC
TRBJ1-3 . . TRBV3-1/TRBV3-2 CASSQLRQVWPGNTIYF TGTGCCAGCAGCCAATTACGACAGGTTTGGCCTGGAAACACCATATATTTT
TRBJ2-2 . . TRBV6-5 CASRAGQVNTGELFF TGTGCCAGCAGAGCGGGACAGGTTAACACCGGGGAGCTGTTTTTT
TRBJ2-1 . TRBD2 TRBV18 CASSDSGRNEQFF TGTGCCAGCTCCGATAGCGGGAGGAATGAGCAGTTCTTC
TRBJ1-2 few TRBD1 TRBV5-8 CASYPRQGAVYGYTF TGTGCCAGCTACCCCAGGCAGGGGGCTGTCTATGGCTACACCTTC
TRBJ2-3 . TRBD2 TRBV4-2 CASSQDGASGSPSSTDTQYF TGTGCCAGCAGCCAAGATGGGGCTAGCGGGAGTCCCTCTAGCACAGATACGCAGTATTTT
TRBJ1-2 . . TRBV24-1 CATSDLVRGLSGYTF TGTGCCACCAGTGATTTAGTCAGGGGTCTCTCTGGCTACACCTTC
TRBJ2-7 . TRBD1 TRBV15 CATSRDRAAWGEQYF TGTGCCACCAGCAGGGACAGGGCAGCCTGGGGCGAGCAGTACTTC
TRBJ1-4 . . TRBV19 CASSMGQTNNEKLFF TGTGCCAGTAGTATGGGGCAGACCAATAATGAAAAACTGTTTTTT
TRBJ1-2 once TRBD1 TRBV4-1 CASSQTGTGGLYGYTF TGCGCCAGCAGCCAAACGGGGACAGGGGGACTATATGGCTACACCTTC
TRBJ1-2 . TRBD1 TRBV7-9 CASNMKGGQDGDYGYTF TGTGCCAGCAACATGAAGGGGGGACAGGATGGCGACTATGGCTACACCTTC
TRBJ2-1 few . TRBV5-1 CASSWRADNEQFF TGCGCCAGCAGCTGGCGAGCGGACAATGAGCAGTTCTTC
TRBJ2-3 . TRBD1 TRBV6-5 CASTTGDATDTQYF TGTGCCAGCACAACAGGGGATGCCACAGATACGCAGTATTTT
TRBJ2-2 . TRBD1 TRBV7-2 CASSLSQGAGELFF TGTGCCAGCAGCTTATCCCAGGGGGCCGGGGAGCTGTTTTTT
TRBJ2-5 . . TRBV11-2 CASSLVGGGSQETQYF TGTGCCAGCAGCTTAGTAGGGGGGGGGTCCCAAGAGACCCAGTACTTC
TRBJ2-7 . TRBD2 TRBV6-5 CASIRKGLAYEQYF TGTGCCAGCATTCGAAAGGGACTAGCCTACGAGCAGTACTTC
TRBJ2-3 . . TRBV20-1 CSARITDTQYF TGCAGTGCTAGAATAACAGATACGCAGTATTTT
TRBJ2-7 once . TRBV7-9 CASSLVGGTSYEQYF TGTGCCAGCAGCTTAGTGGGCGGGACCTCCTACGAGCAGTACTTC
TRBJ2-1 . TRBD2 TRBV3-1/TRBV3-2 CASSQGLAGSLVSYNEQFF TGTGCCAGCAGCCAAGGACTAGCGGGATCCCTTGTTTCCTACAATGAGCAGTTCTTC
TRBJ1-2 . . TRBV19 CASSLPLGGGGYTF TGTGCCAGTAGCCTCCCGCTGGGGGGGGGCGGCTACACCTTC
TRBJ1-2 . TRBD1 TRBV7-6 CASSPPPTLTGLNGYTF TGTGCCAGCAGCCCCCCCCCAACGCTGACAGGGTTGAATGGCTACACCTTC
TRBJ2-1 . . TRBV19 CASSIGGTYNEQFF TGTGCCAGTAGTATAGGCGGGACCTACAATGAGCAGTTCTTC
TRBJ1-2 once TRBD1 TRBV3-1/TRBV3-2 CASSERRDRSYYGYTF TGTGCCAGCAGCGAACGAAGGGACAGGTCTTACTATGGCTACACCTTC
TRBJ2-2 . . TRBV19 CASTRGGIDTGELFF TGTGCCAGTACCCGGGGAGGAATTGACACCGGGGAGCTGTTTTTT
TRBJ1-6 . . TRBV6-1 CASSQGRGFYNSPLHF TGTGCCAGCAGTCAAGGCAGGGGTTTCTATAATTCACCCCTCCACTTT
TRBJ2-7 . . TRBV29-1 CSVAEAVYEQYF TGCAGCGTGGCCGAGGCCGTGTACGAGCAGTACTTC
TRBJ1-1 . TRBD1 TRBV18 CASSPGDRGRSTEAFF TGTGCCAGCTCACCAGGAGACAGGGGAAGGAGCACTGAAGCTTTCTTT
TRBJ1-4 . TRBD1 TRBV15 CATSPGTGLGEKLFF TGTGCCACCTCGCCGGGGACAGGGTTGGGTGAAAAACTGTTTTTT